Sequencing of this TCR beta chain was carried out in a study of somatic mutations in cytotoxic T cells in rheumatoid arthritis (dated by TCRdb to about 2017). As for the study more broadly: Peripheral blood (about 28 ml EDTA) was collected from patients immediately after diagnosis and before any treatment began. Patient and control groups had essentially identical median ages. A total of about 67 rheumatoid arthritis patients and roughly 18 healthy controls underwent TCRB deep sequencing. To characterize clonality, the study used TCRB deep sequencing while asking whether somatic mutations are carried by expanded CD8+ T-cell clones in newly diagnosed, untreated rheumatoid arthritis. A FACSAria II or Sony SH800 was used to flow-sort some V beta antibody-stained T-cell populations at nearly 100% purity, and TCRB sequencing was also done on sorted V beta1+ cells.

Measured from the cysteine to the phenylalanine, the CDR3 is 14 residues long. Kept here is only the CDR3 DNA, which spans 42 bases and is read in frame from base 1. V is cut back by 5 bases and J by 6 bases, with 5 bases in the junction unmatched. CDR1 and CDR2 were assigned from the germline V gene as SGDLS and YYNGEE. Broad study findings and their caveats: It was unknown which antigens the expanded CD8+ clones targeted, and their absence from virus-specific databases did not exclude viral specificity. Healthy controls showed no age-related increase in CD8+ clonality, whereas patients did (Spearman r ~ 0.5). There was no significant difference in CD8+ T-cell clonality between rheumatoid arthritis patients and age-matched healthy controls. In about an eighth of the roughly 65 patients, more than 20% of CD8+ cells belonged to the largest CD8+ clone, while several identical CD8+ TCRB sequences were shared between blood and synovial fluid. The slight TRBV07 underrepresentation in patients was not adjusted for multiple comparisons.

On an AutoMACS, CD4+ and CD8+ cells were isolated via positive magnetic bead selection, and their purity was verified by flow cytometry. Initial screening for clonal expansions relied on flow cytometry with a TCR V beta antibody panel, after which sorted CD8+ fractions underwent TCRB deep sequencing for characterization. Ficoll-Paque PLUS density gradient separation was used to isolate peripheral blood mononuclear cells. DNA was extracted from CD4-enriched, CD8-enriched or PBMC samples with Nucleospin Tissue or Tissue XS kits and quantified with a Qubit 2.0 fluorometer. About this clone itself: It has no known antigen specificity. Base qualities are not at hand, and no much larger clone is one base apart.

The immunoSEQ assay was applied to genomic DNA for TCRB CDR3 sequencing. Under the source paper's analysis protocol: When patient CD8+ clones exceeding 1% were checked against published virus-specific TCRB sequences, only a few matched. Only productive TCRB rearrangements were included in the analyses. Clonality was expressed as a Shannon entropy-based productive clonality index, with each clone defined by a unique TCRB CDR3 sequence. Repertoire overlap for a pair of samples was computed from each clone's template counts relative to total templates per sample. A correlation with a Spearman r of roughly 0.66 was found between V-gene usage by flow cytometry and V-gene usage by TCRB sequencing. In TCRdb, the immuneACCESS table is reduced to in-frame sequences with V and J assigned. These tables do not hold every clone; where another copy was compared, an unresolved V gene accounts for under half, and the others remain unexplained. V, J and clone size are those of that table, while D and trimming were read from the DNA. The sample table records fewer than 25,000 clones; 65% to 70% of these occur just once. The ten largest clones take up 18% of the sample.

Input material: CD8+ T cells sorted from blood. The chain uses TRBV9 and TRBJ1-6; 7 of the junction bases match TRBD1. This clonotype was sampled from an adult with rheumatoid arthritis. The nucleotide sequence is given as TGTGCCAGCAGTCCAGGGGGGACTAATTCACCCCTCCACTTT. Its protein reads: CASSPGGTNSPLHF.